This T cell receptor (beta chain) originates from a study of blood T cell repertoires in COVID-19. Study summary: Spain, Italy and the United States supplied samples that represented acute and convalescent COVID-19.

Clones were sequenced by immunoSEQ multiplex PCR, and TCRdb holds only the in-frame ones, with some missing. The repertoire holds some 200,000 clones, with around 89% as singletons. Categorization into cohorts depended on clinical history that participants reported. This receptor was obtained from a woman aged 18-30 years who had recovered from COVID-19. Material: PBMCs or T cells enriched from blood (not recorded which).

CDR3 coding DNA: TGTGCCTGGGGACGTATCGGTGGCGGTCATGATCAGCCCCAGCATTTT. It yields the protein CAWGRIGGGHDQPQHF. The chain recombines TRBV30 with TRBJ1-5; the D is unclear. CDR3 length: 16 residues. Trimming pared 5 bases from V and 5 bases from J, leaving 22 bases between. Germline V lookup: CDR1 GTSNPN, CDR2 SVGIG (reference sequence). The whole variable domain, remainder taken from reference TRBV30 and TRBJ1-5, is SQTIHQWPATLVQPVGSPLSLECTVEGTSNPNLYWYRQAAGRGLQLLFYSVGIGQISSEVPQNLSASRPQDRQFILSSKKLLLSDSGFYLCAWGRIGGGHDQPQHFGDGTRLSIL.